The clone carrying this T cell receptor beta chain was observed once. In the authors' workflow: From reference gene primer amplification, estimates of nucleated cell counts were derived. Measured with immunoSEQ multiplex PCR; TCRdb has only the in-frame clones, and not every one. D and trimming come from the DNA, and the V and J calls and clone size come from that table. The table shows approximately 50,000 clones, with over 85% occurring only once. This sample stems from a study of blood T cell repertoires in COVID-19. Overall study: The origin of the acute and convalescent COVID-19 samples was the United States, Italy and Spain. Sources were T cells, B-cell-depleted T cells, or PBMCs; the material itself was cDNA or gDNA.

This CDR3 contains 17 residues. From germline, CDR1 is SGHVS and CDR2 FNYEAQ. Trimming took 2 bases from V and 7 from J; bases not matched to a gene: 14. The chain is built from TRBV7-6 and TRBJ2-5, with TRBD2 matching 9 bases. The sequence was obtained from a man aged 80 or over with active or convalescent COVID-19. The specimen sequenced was peripheral blood. In nucleotides, the CDR3 is TGTGCCAGCAGCTTATCGACTAGCGGAGCCCCCGGGAGGACCCAGTACTTC. Protein product: CASSLSTSGAPGRTQYF.